This T cell receptor (beta chain) was documented in a study of regulatory T cells in long-lasting Graves disease. As to time point: newly diagnosed GD, antithyroid drugs for less than 3 months. There was RNA extracted from PBMCs, and the TCR library was made from it. Building of the TCR beta libraries involved iRepertoire HTBI primers and Arm-PCR of CDR3 regions. TCRdb ran MiXCR on the multiplex PCR reads and lists one entry per CDR3 protein. The table includes under 700,000 distinct CDR3 sequences, about 15% detected once. The length of the CDR3 is 15 residues. CDR1 is SQVTM, CDR2 ANQGSEA, per germline. Trimming removed 6 bases from V and 4 bases from J; junction bases left unmatched: 11. This clonotype was detected only a few times. These data were also filed under a second study, of T cells in Graves' hyperthyroidism and ophthalmopathy. Per that study: In blood, most of the thyroid clonotypes expanded above 0.001 were also present.

The sample here was peripheral blood mononuclear cells (PBMCs), taken at new diagnosis, from a patient treated with antithyroid drugs. The TCR comes from a woman aged 40-60 years with Graves disease. The J gene is TRBJ2-3, the V gene TRBV29-1, with TRBD2 matching over 9 bases. CDR3 region: CSVVPGLAGSDTQYF. The CDR3 DNA follows: TGCAGCGTCGTCCCGGGACTAGCAGGGTCAGATACGCAGTATTTT.